This entry describes one T cell receptor (beta chain). The antigen is undetermined. Nominal health characterized the donors when sampled, though unrecorded immune exposures were likely. The sample belongs to a study of cytomegalovirus exposure and HLA in healthy donors. Study-level results: Compared with the roughly 700-donor mean, an Asian-associated ancestry cluster reportedly had fewer N-insertions, according to a later analysis. Presence/absence analyses treated sequencing depth as roughly uniform across donors.

PCR amplification relied on 60 Vbeta primers (plus 13 Jbeta primers). The data were produced by immunoSEQ multiplex PCR, yet TCRdb's version contains in-frame clones alone and is incomplete. Its table records 200,000 to 250,000 clones. V trimming: 3 bases; J trimming: 5 bases; junction bases outside the gene matches: 7. This CDR3 spans 15 amino acids. The germline CDR1 and CDR2 sequences are SGHNT and YYREEE (reference sequence). This chain links TRBV5-4 with TRBJ1-5, with 8 bases fitting TRBD1. The sequenced material came from PBMCs. The TCR sequence derives from a woman aged 30 to 39 in good health and CMV-seropositive. The DNA of the CDR3 is TGTGCCAGCAGCTGGGGGGGACAGGTCCATCAGCCCCAGCATTTT. Translating it yields CASSWGGQVHQPQHF.